This paragraph reports one T cell receptor (beta chain). This clone was recorded a few times. What this receptor recognizes is not known. No much larger clone is present one base from it, and per-base qualities are unavailable. This sample is drawn from a study of cytomegalovirus exposure and HLA in healthy donors (dated by TCRdb to 2016 to 2017). For the study in its entirety: An earlier analysis of fewer than 750 of the donors reported approximately 300 Gb of sequence data and 100 million to 120 million unique TCR beta sequences obtained from about 179 million T cells. An early release that covered several hundred HLA-typed donors contained about 290 gigabases of sequencing data and tens of millions of unique TCR sequences. Of the roughly 420 genotyped donors, 75% to 85% were placed in the genetic ancestry cluster associated with self-reported Caucasian donors. The study aimed to test whether cataloging public T cell receptors could reveal signatures of past pathogen exposure. The study profiled the T cell repertoires of hundreds of subjects by immunosequencing and related them to cytomegalovirus serostatus. In addition to the first cohort of about 650 subjects, a separate validation cohort of 120 different subjects was used. To predict cytomegalovirus infection status, the study brought together high-throughput TCR immunosequencing, statistical association of individual TCRs with disease status, and machine learning. A later analysis re-analyzed previously published TCR beta repertoires from roughly 600 donors and added high-resolution HLA genotyping to study TCR occurrence patterns. In the later analysis, no new phenotypic data were used to find candidate immune exposures; instead, reliance was placed on TCR beta sequences and their occurrence across donors. An earlier analysis of nearly 600 of the donors applied high-throughput TCR beta sequencing to assess whether each TCR beta V gene segment acted as functional or pseudogenic. Donor age, sex, ethnicity and CMV serostatus were compiled alongside the repertoire data. A later genetic analysis used genome-wide SNP genotypes for about 65% of the roughly 670 donors, treating that subset as a discovery cohort. Every discovery cohort repertoire had been produced on one sequencing platform. Both class I and class II loci were covered by HLA typing, at four-digit resolution. The number of typed donors differed by locus: about 629-630 for A, B, C, DRB1 and DQB1; 522 for DQA1; around 610 for DPA1; and some 430 for DPB1. Several DR-DQ haplotypes were handled as single units for association and clustering, since linkage in the cohort was strong. Among 300 to 500 genotyped donors of the cohort, an average of around 220,000 unique TCR beta nucleotide sequences was sequenced per donor, of which approximately 19% were non-productive.

The library relied on the immunoSEQ multiplex PCR assay. For the multiplex PCR, a mixture combining 60 forward primers for TCR Vbeta segments and 13 reverse primers for TCR Jbeta segments was used. The CDR3 region of rearranged TCR beta genes was amplified from genomic DNA with a multiplex PCR assay. Amplified TCR beta libraries were sequenced as 87-base-pair reads on the Illumina HiSeq System. For the original study's pipeline: In a later analysis, roughly 80 million unique TCR beta chains were counted across the 650 to 700 repertoires, and roughly 10 million of these chains were shared by at least two donors. A nearest-neighbor algorithm error-corrected the raw reads and collapsed the reads into unique sequences, merging closely related sequences to remove PCR and sequencing errors. Alignment of CDR3 sequences to IMGT reference sequences was used to assign V, D and J gene segments. Each retained sequence needed at least a six-nucleotide match to both a V gene segment and a J gene segment. A rearrangement counted as productive if the CDR3 had no stop codons and remained in frame with V and J, and every other rearrangement counted as non-productive. CDR3 was defined according to IMGT convention as the region running from the second conserved V-encoded cysteine to the conserved J-encoded phenylalanine. Sequences without an unambiguous match to a single V gene segment were excluded from the earlier analysis of 450 to 650 of the donors. An earlier analysis of several hundred of the donors called V segments functional above 56.7% productive rearrangements and segregating when the between-donor standard deviation exceeded 5%. A statistical classification framework was built for diagnosing cytomegalovirus status from the catalog of TCR beta chain sequences. V and J gene assignment, in a later analysis, came from comparing TCR nucleotide sequences with IMGT/GENE-DB human TR gene sequences. Using the TCRdist pipeline, a later analysis assigned CDR3 sequences along with most-parsimonious VDJ recombination scenarios. In a later analysis, every TCR beta chain was defined by the combination of its CDR3 amino acid sequence and its V-gene family, and reads without a unique V-gene family were dropped. To address suspected cross-contamination and a sequencing artifact, a later analysis removed under 600 highly shared, low-generation-probability nucleotide sequences. A later analysis calculated a clonal expansion index for each public chain from normalized within-repertoire ranks of inferred template counts. Generation probabilities in a later analysis came from a VDJ recombination model fitted to out-of-frame rearrangements, and those results were checked against IGoR. In a later analysis, hypergeometric tests were used to score TCR-TCR, TCR-HLA and TCR-CMV co-occurrence, with a repertoire-size bias correction applied to TCR pairs. To estimate false discovery rates, a later analysis permuted the HLA or CMV assignments 20 times. In a later analysis, co-occurring TCRs were grouped using DBSCAN, with TCRdist sequence similarity added in when clustering inside HLA-allele-positive subsets. Repertoires with fewer than 30,000 or more than 120,000 public chains were left out of co-occurrence clustering, as were about 5 repertoires with anomalous nucleotide sharing. TCRdb provides this immuneACCESS table in a form limited to in-frame rearrangements. Some clones are lacking; in checked studies, under half of them reflect an unresolved V gene, and why the rest are absent is not known. The V and J calls and clone size were taken over from that table, and D and trimming were inferred from the DNA. The sample table contains about 190,000 clones; only one count was recorded for under 80% of them. Approximately 5% of the sample belongs to the ten largest clones.

The cohort comprised more than 550 healthy bone marrow donors. At the time of sampling, every cohort member was nominally healthy, though immune exposures that went unrecorded were likely present. The donor tested CMV seropositive and was one of the 289 seropositive cohort members. A peripheral blood sample was collected from each donor, and TCR beta sequencing was performed on peripheral blood mononuclear cells. Genomic DNA was extracted from the blood cell samples with the Qiagen DNeasy Blood Extraction Kit. V is cut back by 5 bases and J by 2 bases, with 3 bases in the junction unmatched. The CDR3 covers 14 residues, taking in both the cysteine and the phenylalanine. Only CDR3 DNA is held: 42 bases, read in frame from base 1. CDR1 is given as MNHNS and CDR2 as SASEGT, both from the germline V gene. The research as a whole found: In a later analysis, HLA-associated TCR beta chains showed more clonal expansion and lower generation probabilities than non-associated chains that were equally common. Across donors, most TCR sequences were observed very rarely, whereas some public TCRs were present in many individuals. Most CMV-associated TCR beta chains appeared to be HLA-restricted in a later analysis, and the HLA associations seemed to be driven largely by CMV exposure. In a later analysis, TCR association rates were found to vary across HLA loci, with the most associated TCRs seen for DRB1 alleles and the fewest for HLA-C alleles. In a later genetic analysis, fewer N-insertions in productive TCRs were reported among donors in an Asian-associated ancestry cluster than the 666-donor mean. Correlated functional status among segregating V segments might be attributable to linkage disequilibrium, but an unknown experimental factor could not be ruled out. A further reported finding was that TCR beta sequences accurately predicted the HLA-A and HLA-B alleles for most subjects in the first cohort. In the study, some 160 TCR beta chains were listed as associated with cytomegalovirus. The cohort was sequenced for TCR beta chains only, and without alpha or paired-chain data the features that could be detected were limited. A group of highly shared sequence variants was considered likely to be a technical artifact of the sequencing pipeline. In a later analysis, some 18,000 TCR beta sequences were associated with specific HLA alleles at a false discovery rate of 0.05. In an earlier analysis of roughly 560 of the donors, most TCR beta V segments were observed in productive rearrangements about 90% or about 30% of the time, broadly matching IMGT annotations. An association between a missense DCLRE1C variant and V-gene and J-gene trimming of TCR beta chains was found in a later genetic analysis and replicated in an independent cohort. In vitro tests confirmed that a few of the cytomegalovirus-associated TCR beta chains recognize cytomegalovirus antigens. Some 16 rarely observed V segments, including chromosome 9 orphons, were excluded from the earlier analysis of several hundred of the donors because counts were too low. The only immune exposure information available for the cohort was CMV serostatus. Some IMGT-functional V segments, including TRBV6-2 and TRBV6-3, could not be told apart with the 87-base-pair reads, so those segments were excluded. Sequencing depth was assumed to be roughly uniform across donors in the presence/absence analyses, though that assumption may not hold. In both the original and validation cohorts, the classifier was reported to diagnose cytomegalovirus status with high specificity and sensitivity. HLA typing was unavailable for some donors at each locus, so association tests used only the typed subset. The authors suggested that the approach could potentially be generalized to other disease states and immunological phenotypes. In a later analysis, several top co-occurrence clusters were reported to appear linked to parvovirus B19, influenza, CMV and Epstein-Barr virus. When HLA alleles, especially DR and DQ, strongly co-occurred, attributing TCR associations to individual alleles was difficult.

The clonotype comes from a man aged 25 to 40 in good health and CMV-seropositive. The chain is encoded by TRBV6-1 joined to TRBJ2-3; 8 of the junction bases match TRBD2. The sequencing sample was made of PBMCs. In nucleotide form, the sequence is TGTGCCAGCAGTCGACTAGCGTCCACAGATACGCAGTATTTT. It translates to CASSRLASTDTQYF.